Listed below are T cell receptor beta chains from one sample, sequenced in a study of immune evolution from preneoplasia to lung adenocarcinoma. Sequenced by immunoSEQ multiplex PCR; TCRdb stores in-frame clones only, minus some. This sample carries over 3,500 clones, roughly nine tenths of them seen once, and the ten largest clones take 3% to 4%. The material sequenced was FFPE invasive lung adenocarcinoma tissue. Receptors were obtained from a person between 50 and 60 years old with lung adenocarcinoma. Each CDR3 is given with its conserved first and last residue. D genes are given only for firm matches. A row's size may be missing; if present it is once, few, many or a size class.

V gene: TRBV19
D gene: .
J gene: TRBJ2-1
clone size: .
CDR3 DNA: TGTGCCAGTAGTAGGGGGGTAGGTAACTACGGGGACTACAATGAGCAGTTCTTC
CDR3 protein: CASSRGVGNYGDYNEQFF

V gene: TRBV4-1
D gene: .
J gene: TRBJ2-3
clone size: few
CDR3 DNA: TGCGCCAGCAGCCAAGTTGATACGCAGTATTTT
CDR3 protein: CASSQVDTQYF

V gene: TRBV5-3
D gene: TRBD1
J gene: TRBJ2-7
clone size: .
CDR3 DNA: TGTGCCACGACAAAGGGACAGTTTCCCTACGAGCAGTACTTC
CDR3 protein: CATTKGQFPYEQYF

V gene: TRBV2
D gene: .
J gene: TRBJ2-6
clone size: .
CDR3 DNA: TGTGCCAGCATTCAACGGGCTACTCTATTCTCTGGGGCCAACGTCCTGACTTTC
CDR3 protein: CASIQRATLFSGANVLTF

V gene: TRBV28
D gene: TRBD1
J gene: TRBJ2-7
clone size: .
CDR3 DNA: TGTGCCAGCAGTGGGGACAGGGGAGTCGAGCAGTACTTC
CDR3 protein: CASSGDRGVEQYF

V gene: TRBV4-1
D gene: .
J gene: TRBJ1-2
clone size: once
CDR3 DNA: TGCGCCAGCAGCCAAGACAGTAACTATGGCTACACCTTC
CDR3 protein: CASSQDSNYGYTF

V gene: TRBV28
D gene: .
J gene: TRBJ1-4
clone size: .
CDR3 DNA: TGTGCCAGCAGTTGGGCCAAGGGGAAGAAGGAAAAACTGTTTTTT
CDR3 protein: CASSWAKGKKEKLFF

V gene: TRBV9
D gene: TRBD1
J gene: TRBJ1-3
clone size: .
CDR3 DNA: TGTGCCAGCAGCGTGACAGGGTTGGATGCTGGAAACACCATATATTTT
CDR3 protein: CASSVTGLDAGNTIYF

V gene: TRBV5-4
D gene: .
J gene: TRBJ1-2
clone size: .
CDR3 DNA: TGTGCCAGCAGCCCTAATTGGGTCGGCTACACCTTC
CDR3 protein: CASSPNWVGYTF

V gene: TRBV9
D gene: .
J gene: TRBJ1-5
clone size: .
CDR3 DNA: TGTGCCAGCAGCGTAGGGGGGGGCCGGCAGCCCCAGCATTTT
CDR3 protein: CASSVGGGRQPQHF

V gene: TRBV2
D gene: .
J gene: TRBJ1-3
clone size: .
CDR3 DNA: TGTGCCAGCAGTGAGCAGGTTCGGAGAGGAAACACCATATATTTT
CDR3 protein: CASSEQVRRGNTIYF

V gene: TRBV27
D gene: .
J gene: TRBJ1-1
clone size: .
CDR3 DNA: TGTGCCAGCAGTCCGACACAGAGGAGGAACACTGAAGCTTTCTTT
CDR3 protein: CASSPTQRRNTEAFF

V gene: TRBV6-5
D gene: .
J gene: TRBJ1-5
clone size: .
CDR3 DNA: TGTGCCAGCAGTTACGGGGGAGGTTATCAGCCCCAGCATTTT
CDR3 protein: CASSYGGGYQPQHF

V gene: TRBV15
D gene: TRBD1
J gene: TRBJ2-7
clone size: .
CDR3 DNA: TGTGCCACCAGCAGAGCATCCGGGACAGGGCTGCTCGCGAACTACGAGCAGTACTTC
CDR3 protein: CATSRASGTGLLANYEQYF

V gene: TRBV5-6
D gene: TRBD2
J gene: TRBJ2-3
clone size: .
CDR3 DNA: TGTGCCAGCAGCTTGGGTACTAGCGGGAGTCCCACAGATACGCAGTATTTT
CDR3 protein: CASSLGTSGSPTDTQYF

V gene: TRBV30
D gene: .
J gene: TRBJ1-5
clone size: .
CDR3 DNA: TGTGCCTGGAGTCTCGGACAACCAGAACAGCCCCAGCATTTT
CDR3 protein: CAWSLGQPEQPQHF

V gene: TRBV7-2
D gene: .
J gene: TRBJ1-5
clone size: .
CDR3 DNA: TGTGCCAGCAGCCCGTGGGGGGGCAATCAGCCCCAGCATTTT
CDR3 protein: CASSPWGGNQPQHF

V gene: TRBV10-2
D gene: .
J gene: TRBJ1-3
clone size: .
CDR3 DNA: TGCGCCAGCAGAGCCTCAGGAGATGGAAGCACCATATATTTT
CDR3 protein: CASRASGDGSTIYF

V gene: TRBV19
D gene: TRBD2
J gene: TRBJ2-1
clone size: .
CDR3 DNA: TGTGCCAGTAGTAAACCCGGGAGGGCCAAAGATGAGCAGTTCTTC
CDR3 protein: CASSKPGRAKDEQFF

V gene: TRBV29-1
D gene: TRBD2
J gene: TRBJ2-3
clone size: .
CDR3 DNA: TGCAGCGTTGAACCAATAGCGGGAGGGCCAAATTTT
CDR3 protein: CSVEPIAGGPNF

V gene: TRBV9
D gene: .
J gene: TRBJ2-6
clone size: .
CDR3 DNA: TGTGCCAGCAGCGTTGATTTACGGGGCAGTCCGATGGGGGCCAACGTCCTGACTTTC
CDR3 protein: CASSVDLRGSPMGANVLTF

V gene: TRBV14
D gene: .
J gene: TRBJ2-5
clone size: .
CDR3 DNA: TGTGCCAGCGGACAGCTGGGGAAAGAGACCCAGTACTTC
CDR3 protein: CASGQLGKETQYF

V gene: TRBV10-2
D gene: .
J gene: TRBJ1-1
clone size: .
CDR3 DNA: TGCGCCAGCGGAGGGGGCACTGAAGCTTTCTTT
CDR3 protein: CASGGGTEAFF

V gene: TRBV7-3
D gene: .
J gene: TRBJ2-2
clone size: .
CDR3 DNA: TGTGCCAGCAGGTTAACCGGGGAGCTGTTTTTT
CDR3 protein: CASRLTGELFF

V gene: TRBV28
D gene: TRBD1
J gene: TRBJ1-5
clone size: .
CDR3 DNA: TGTGCCAGCAGTTCTTTCGGGACAGGGGATCAGCCCCAGCATTTT
CDR3 protein: CASSSFGTGDQPQHF

V gene: TRBV4-3
D gene: .
J gene: TRBJ1-2
clone size: .
CDR3 DNA: TGCGCCAGCAGCCAAGATGGGGGGGCCGGTGACTACACCTTC
CDR3 protein: CASSQDGGAGDYTF

V gene: TRBV2
D gene: .
J gene: TRBJ1-2
clone size: once
CDR3 DNA: TGTGCCAGCAGAACGATGGGCTATGGCTATACCTTC
CDR3 protein: CASRTMGYGYTF

V gene: TRBV5-6
D gene: .
J gene: TRBJ1-2
clone size: .
CDR3 DNA: TGTGCCAGCAGCTTGCGGCGGAGGACAGACGTAAATGGCTACACCTTC
CDR3 protein: CASSLRRRTDVNGYTF

V gene: TRBV29-1
D gene: .
J gene: TRBJ1-2
clone size: .
CDR3 DNA: TGCAGCGTTGGATTACAGGCGGGCTATGGCTACACCTTC
CDR3 protein: CSVGLQAGYGYTF

V gene: TRBV28
D gene: .
J gene: TRBJ1-4
clone size: .
CDR3 DNA: TGTGCCAGCACTACGGACACCCTGAATGAAAAACTGTTTTTT
CDR3 protein: CASTTDTLNEKLFF

V gene: TRBV5-6
D gene: TRBD1
J gene: TRBJ1-1
clone size: once
CDR3 DNA: TGTGCCAGCAGCTTGTTGGGGACAGGAGATTTTGAAGCTTTCTTT
CDR3 protein: CASSLLGTGDFEAFF

V gene: TRBV30
D gene: TRBD2
J gene: TRBJ2-1
clone size: few
CDR3 DNA: TGTGCCCAAAAACCCCGCGGGAGGATCAATGAGCAGTTCTTC
CDR3 protein: CAQKPRGRINEQFF

V gene: TRBV25-1
D gene: .
J gene: TRBJ2-7
clone size: .
CDR3 DNA: TGTGCCAGCAGTGAATCTGGGGCAGGGAGGTACTACGAGCAGTACTTC
CDR3 protein: CASSESGAGRYYEQYF

V gene: TRBV6-6
D gene: TRBD1
J gene: TRBJ1-1
clone size: once
CDR3 DNA: TGTGCCAGCAGTTCCCGGGACAGGGGTATGAACACTGAAGCTTTCTTT
CDR3 protein: CASSSRDRGMNTEAFF

V gene: TRBV6-5
D gene: .
J gene: TRBJ1-2
clone size: .
CDR3 DNA: TGTGCCAGCAGTTACGGGGAGGGGGACGGCTACACCTTC
CDR3 protein: CASSYGEGDGYTF

V gene: TRBV6-5
D gene: TRBD2
J gene: TRBJ2-5
clone size: .
CDR3 DNA: TGTGCCAGCAGCTGGGGACTAGATCCAGAGACCCAGTACTTC
CDR3 protein: CASSWGLDPETQYF